These 27 T cell receptor beta chains were sequenced from one sample in a study of blood T cell repertoires in COVID-19. The assay was immunoSEQ multiplex PCR, and TCRdb's table has in-frame clones only and misses some. The sample lists tens of thousands of clones, roughly four fifths occurring once. Sequencing was carried out using peripheral blood. The receptor source for this set is a human donor in a cohort sampled during active COVID-19.

This clone was detected only a few times. This sequence joins TRBV24-1 and TRBJ1-1; D is perhaps TRBD1 (5 bases). This CDR3 has 12 residues. Germline V CDR1 and CDR2: KGHDR, SFDVKD. V was clipped by 6 bases and J by 1 base, with 5 bases between them. CDR3 sequence: CATSQGNTEAFF. The CDR3 region has the DNA TGTGCCACCAGTCAGGGGAACACTGAAGCTTTCTTT.

In this sample, this clone turned up a few times. This chain joins TRBV2 and TRBJ2-1; 15 nucleotides align to TRBD2. The V gene end was trimmed by 6 bases and the J gene end by 11 bases; junction bases not matched to a gene: 8. From germline, CDR1 is SNHLY and CDR2 FYNNEI. This CDR3 has 15 amino acids. CDR3 in DNA: TGTGCCAGCAGCAGGACTAGCGGGGGGGCAGGGAAGCAGTTCTTC. The encoded protein is CASSRTSGGAGKQFF.

This clone was detected only once. The chain combines TRBV6-4 with TRBJ2-3, with 10 bases aligning to TRBD2. This CDR3 comprises 14 residues. The V gene end was trimmed by 3 bases and the J gene end by 4 bases; junction bases not matched to a gene: 1. Germline CDR1 MRHNA, CDR2 SNTAGT. The CDR3 nucleotides read TGTGCCAGCAGTGAAAGCGGGGGGGCAGATACGCAGTATTTT. This gives the protein CASSESGGADTQYF.

The chain joins TRBV5-8 to TRBJ2-1; 15 bases are shared with TRBD2. Germline V gene lookup returns CDR1 SGHTS and CDR2 YDEGEE. The CDR3 loop spans 14 amino acids. Trimming removed 5 bases from V and 15 bases from J; junction bases left unmatched: 9. The CDR3: CASRAPGLAGGRFF. The CDR3 DNA reads TGTGCCAGCAGGGCCCCGGGACTAGCGGGGGGACGGTTCTTC.

The V call is TRBV21-1, the J call TRBJ1-6; the listed D gene, TRBD1, was not tested against the DNA. TRBV21-1 is noted as a pseudogene. The CDR3 length is 16 residues. Here the CDR3 DNA reads TGTGCTACCCCCCACAGTCCAAACGGTCCTAATTCACCCCTCCACTTT. This encodes CATPHSPNGPNSPLHF.

The V gene is TRBV28, the J gene TRBJ1-6; weak D call: TRBD1 (5 bases). Germline CDR1 reads MDHEN; CDR2 reads SYDVKM. Trimming shortened V by 3 bases and J by 14 bases, and 20 bases separated the two germline ends. The CDR3 length is 15 residues. The CDR3 protein is CASSLQRTTLSALHF. The DNA for the CDR3 is TGTGCCAGCAGTTTGCAGAGGACAACCCTTTCGGCCCTCCACTTT.

The chain carries TRBV11-2 and TRBJ2-1; 7 nucleotides agree with TRBD2. CDR3 length equals 16 residues. CDR1 and CDR2 (germline): SGHAT, FQNNGV. Trimming took 3 bases from V and 4 from J; bases not matched to a gene: 9. CDR3 sequence reads: CASSFPGRVRYNEQFF. CDR3 nucleotide sequence: TGTGCCAGCAGCTTCCCGGGGAGGGTCCGGTACAATGAGCAGTTCTTC.

The chain has TRBV12-3 or TRBV12-4 and TRBJ1-4; D may be TRBD1 (6 bases). Trimming pared 8 bases from V and 6 bases from J, leaving 13 bases between. This CDR3 has 13 residues. DNA of the CDR3: TGTGCCAGCGGCGGGGGCGCAGATGAAAAACTGTTTTTT. Its protein is CASGGGADEKLFF.

The V gene is TRBV4-2, the J gene TRBJ2-3; D ambiguous. Germline V gene lookup returns CDR1 LGHNA and CDR2 YNFKEQ. Trimming cost V 0 bases and J 2 bases, with 9 bases left between them. The length of the CDR3 is 15 residues. This chain's CDR3 is CASSQDSTVTDTQYF. In DNA, the CDR3 is TGTGCCAGCAGCCAAGATAGTACAGTCACAGATACGCAGTATTTT.

There are a few counts of this clone. The CDR3 DNA follows: TGTGCCAGCGGCCCCGGGACAGCGGGAGATACGCAGTATTTT. Translated, it gives CASGPGTAGDTQYF. This chain connects TRBV4-2 to TRBJ2-3, with D perhaps matching TRBD1 (7 bases). Trimming cost V 8 bases and J 5 bases, with 17 bases left between them. The CDR3 extends over 14 amino acids. Germline V lookup: CDR1 LGHNA, CDR2 YNFKEQ.

V usage is TRBV14 and J usage is TRBJ1-4; tentative D call: TRBD1 (5 bases). The CDR3 covers 15 residues. Germline V gene data show CDR1 as SGHDN and CDR2 as FVKESK. V was cut by 4 bases and J by 8 bases, with 17 bases left in between. CDR3 DNA: TGTGCCAGCAGCCCCAGGGTGGTTACTGCGGAAAAACTGTTTTTT. This codes for CASSPRVVTAEKLFF.

The chain recombines TRBV11-3 with TRBJ1-3; D unresolved. Trimming left V 5 bases short and J 2 bases short, with 13 bases between. The CDR3 is 15 amino acids. Germline CDR1 reads SGHNT; CDR2 reads YENEEA. CDR3 in amino acids: CASSPVGLTGNTIYF. The CDR3 DNA is TGTGCCAGCAGCCCAGTAGGACTCACTGGAAACACCATATATTTT.

This clone came up once. The genes are TRBV5-6 and TRBJ2-1, with D maybe TRBD1 (5 bases). The CDR3 sequence is 14 residues long. Trimming removed 4 bases at V and 2 bases at J, with 10 bases between. CDR1 is SGHDT and CDR2 is YYEEEE in the germline V gene. The CDR3 is CASSLDSPYNEQFF. The CDR3 DNA follows: TGTGCCAGCAGCCTCGACAGTCCCTACAATGAGCAGTTCTTC. Full variable domain (outside the CDR3, taken from reference TRBV5-6 and TRBJ2-1): DAGVTQSPTHLIKTRGQQVTLRCSPKSGHDTVSWYQQALGQGPQFIFQYYEEEERQRGNFPDRFSGHQFPNYSSELNVNALLLGDSALYLCASSLDSPYNEQFFGPGTRLTVL.

The chain carries TRBV10-3 and TRBJ2-3; 8 bases are a match to TRBD1. The junction had 4 bases not matched to a gene; V was cut back by 2 bases and J by 3 bases. Germline assignment: CDR1 ENHRY and CDR2 SYGVKD. The CDR3 has 15 amino acids. CDR3 in amino acids: CAISETGGMTDTQYF. As DNA, the CDR3 is TGTGCCATCAGTGAGACAGGGGGGATGACAGATACGCAGTATTTT.

This rearrangement joins TRBV7-3 to TRBJ2-6; TRBD2 agrees at 7 bases. Losses at the gene ends were 8 bases for V and 0 bases for J; bases not matched to a gene: 1. CDR1 and CDR2 (germline): SGHTA, FQGTGA. The CDR3 totals 14 residues. For the CDR3, the DNA is TGTGCCAGCGGCGGGGGCTCTGGGGCCAACGTCCTGACTTTC. It yields the protein CASGGGSGANVLTF.

Only one count was recorded for this clone. The V and J genes are TRBV2 and TRBJ2-7; no firm D call. V lost 6 bases and J 6 bases, leaving 9 bases between the germline ends. Germline lookup yields CDR1 SNHLY and CDR2 FYNNEI. The CDR3 consists of 11 residues. The CDR3 here is CASRLRAEQYF. In nucleotides, the CDR3 is TGTGCCAGCAGGCTCCGAGCCGAGCAGTACTTC.

The chain couples TRBV7-3 to TRBJ2-1, with a tentative D call TRBD2 (5 bases). Trimming pared 2 bases from V and 6 bases from J, leaving 20 bases between. The CDR3 covers 17 residues. In germline, CDR1 is SGHTA, CDR2 FQGTGA. CDR3 DNA: TGTGCCAGCAGCTTACGGGCGTCCGAGGGATGGTTCAATGAGCAGTTCTTC. Translating gives CASSLRASEGWFNEQFF. The entire variable domain, with the rest obtained from reference TRBV7-3 and TRBJ2-1, is as follows: GAGVSQTPSNKVTEKGKYVELRCDPISGHTALYWYRQSLGQGPEFLIYFQGTGAADDSGLPNDRFFAVRPEGSVSTLKIQRTERGDSAVYLCASSLRASEGWFNEQFFGPGTRLTVL.

J is TRBJ1-5 and V is TRBV6-5; 10 bases agree with TRBD1. Per germline, CDR1 MNHEY and CDR2 SVGAGI. The CDR3 is made up of 13 amino acids. V dropped 8 bases and J dropped 5; count of bases not matched to a gene: 3. CDR3 nucleotide sequence: TGTGCCAGCGAGACAGGGGGCCATCAGCCCCAGCATTTT. It encodes CASETGGHQPQHF.

This sequence joins TRBV24-1 and TRBJ2-1, with D possibly being TRBD1 (6 bases). V was clipped by 6 bases and J by 4 bases, with 12 bases between them. Per germline, CDR1 KGHDR and CDR2 SFDVKD. The length of the CDR3 is 14 residues. The CDR3 nucleotides are TGTGCCACCAGTAAGTTCGGACAGTACAATGAGCAGTTCTTC. Translation: CATSKFGQYNEQFF.

This clone was seen only once. The V gene is TRBV7-9, the J gene TRBJ1-5; D gene ambiguous. The CDR3 length is 15 residues. Per germline, CDR1 SEHNR and CDR2 FQNEAQ (reference sequence). Trimming removed 1 base at V and 0 bases at J, with 7 bases between. The CDR3 DNA reads as TGTGCCAGCAGCTTAGGCACAAATAGCAATCAGCCCCAGCATTTT. This codes for CASSLGTNSNQPQHF.

The sample holds a few counts of this clone. J is TRBJ1-2 and V is TRBV19, with D possibly being TRBD1 (5 bases). V was trimmed by 4 bases and J by 1 base, leaving 16 bases between them. CDR3 length equals 16 residues. Germline V gives CDR1 LNHDA, CDR2 SQIVND (reference sequence). The CDR3 DNA is TGTGCCAGTAGTACCCACCTGAAGACAGTTAACTATGGCTACACCTTC. It yields the protein CASSTHLKTVNYGYTF.

The V and J genes are TRBV7-2 and TRBJ2-5, with TRBD1 matching over 11 bases. This CDR3 region has 17 residues. With V trimmed by 3 bases and J by 5 bases, 11 bases remained unmatched. Germline-derived CDR1 and CDR2 are SGHTA and FQGNSA. CDR3 loop: CASSFIGGQGARETQYF. CDR3 DNA sequence: TGTGCCAGCAGCTTCATAGGAGGACAGGGGGCGCGGGAGACCCAGTACTTC.

This chain links TRBV25-1 with TRBJ1-2; D might be TRBD1 (6 bases). Trimming cost V 5 bases and J 4 bases, with 8 bases left between them. CDR3 size: 12 residues. Germline assignment: CDR1 MGHDK and CDR2 SYGVNS. The CDR3 coding sequence is TGTGCCAGCAGTCGAGGGGGCTATGGCTACACCTTC. This codes for CASSRGGYGYTF.

V usage is TRBV6-5 and J usage is TRBJ2-3, with TRBD1 matching over 8 bases. Germline lookup yields CDR1 MNHEY and CDR2 SVGAGI. The CDR3 extends over 14 amino acids. J gave up 6 bases and V 10 bases, and 12 bases lay outside the gene matches. The CDR3 spells CATKRDRWADTQYF. In DNA form, the CDR3 reads TGTGCCACCAAGAGGGACAGGTGGGCGGATACGCAGTATTTT.

The chain recombines TRBV28 with TRBJ2-5; TRBD2 agrees at 9 bases. V lost 10 bases to trimming and J lost 5 bases; unmatched junction nucleotides: 14. The CDR3 consists of 15 residues. Germline CDR1 is MDHEN and CDR2 is SYDVKM. CDR3 protein: CATTSLRGGQETQYF. The CDR3 nucleotides are TGTGCCACAACTTCCTTGCGGGGGGGCCAGGAGACCCAGTACTTC.

This clone has a single count. V gene TRBV11-2 combines with J gene TRBJ2-7, with D possibly TRBD1 on 6 matching bases. The CDR3 is 14 amino acids. Trimming pared 4 bases from V and 2 bases from J, leaving 12 bases between. Per germline, CDR1 SGHAT and CDR2 FQNNGV. The chain's CDR3 is CASSWGPSPYEQYF. The CDR3 bases are TGTGCCAGCAGCTGGGGGCCTAGCCCCTACGAGCAGTACTTC.

The V and J genes are TRBV6-5 and TRBJ2-1, with 8 bases lining up with TRBD1. With 7 bases clipped from V and 7 bases from J, the junction kept 12 bases outside the gene matches. Looked up from germline, CDR1 is MNHEY and CDR2 is SVGAGI. The CDR3 runs to 15 residues. The CDR3 here is CASISRGQGSNEQFF. CDR3 in DNA: TGTGCCAGCATCTCCCGCGGACAGGGTAGTAATGAGCAGTTCTTC.